A single sample gave rise to the 9 T cell receptor beta chains below, sequenced in a study of T cell responses to AZD1222 COVID-19 vaccine. The assay was immunoSEQ multiplex PCR, and TCRdb's table has in-frame clones only and misses some. In the table there are 250,000 to 300,000 clones, 90% to 95% of which are singletons. This material consisted of peripheral blood, taken 28 days after the second AZD1222 dose. The receptors derive from an adult who received the AZD1222 COVID-19 vaccine.

The chain joins TRBV5-4 to TRBJ1-4, with TRBD1 as a possible D gene (5 bases). This CDR3 has 15 amino acids. CDR1 is SGHNT, CDR2 YYREEE, per germline (reference sequence). V gave up 1 base and J gave up 5 bases, with 12 bases separating them. The CDR3 is CASSLNPGNNEKLFF. In DNA, the CDR3 is TGTGCCAGCAGCTTGAATCCAGGGAACAATGAAAAACTGTTTTTT.

This chain links TRBV2 with TRBJ1-3; no definite D call. Deletions cut 3 bases from V and 10 bases from J, with 7 bases between. The CDR3 length is 11 residues. Germline assignment: CDR1 SNHLY and CDR2 FYNNEI. CDR3 sequence (DNA): TGTGCCAGCAGTGAGTCGATTACCATATATTTT. It specifies CASSESITIYF.

Remarks on this clone: One end of the junction varies from germline; a read error may be responsible. The chain carries TRBV20-1 and TRBJ1-6; 9 bases are a match to TRBD1. The CDR3 covers 10 residues. Germline loops: CDR1 DFQATT, CDR2 SNEGSKA (reference sequence). CDR3 DNA: TGCAGTGCTGGGCCGGGACAGGGAGGGTTT. Translation gives CSAGPGQGGF.

The rearrangement links TRBV14 to TRBJ2-7; perhaps TRBD1 as D (7 bases). CDR3 size: 14 residues. CDR1 is SGHDN and CDR2 is FVKESK in the germline V gene. Trimming cost V 0 bases and J 5 bases, with 11 bases left between them. In DNA form, the CDR3 reads TGTGCCAGCAGCCAAGAAGGAGGGGGCAACGAGCAGTACTTC. Translating it yields CASSQEGGGNEQYF.

The chain joins TRBV3-1 (or the pseudogene TRBV3-2) to TRBJ2-7, with D tentatively TRBD2 (5 bases). Germline lookup yields CDR1 LGHDT and CDR2 YNNKEL (reference sequence). V shed 5 bases and J shed 3 bases, with 11 bases lying between them. The CDR3 loop spans 13 amino acids. CDR3 sequence (DNA): TGTGCCAGCAGCTTGAGTCGGGGCTACGAGCAGTACTTC. This gives the protein CASSLSRGYEQYF.

This clone has only one observation. The CDR3 DNA reads as TGCAGTGCCCCCCGTTCCTACGAGCAGTACTTC. Encoded protein: CSAPRSYEQYF. The chain links TRBV20-1 to TRBJ2-7; D is undetermined. Germline V gives CDR1 DFQATT, CDR2 SNEGSKA (reference sequence). This CDR3 contains 11 residues. Between the trimmed V and J ends, which lost 6 bases and 1 base, there was a span of 7 bases.

The chain has TRBV27 and TRBJ1-3, with TRBD1 identical over 12 bases. V gave up 6 bases and J gave up 4 bases; unmatched junction bases: 1. The CDR3 has 14 residues. Germline loops: CDR1 MNHEY, CDR2 SMNVEV (reference sequence). Here the CDR3 reads CASRGQGAGNTIYF. CDR3 nucleotides: TGTGCCAGCAGGGGACAGGGGGCCGGAAACACCATATATTTT.

The chain recombines TRBV13 with TRBJ2-7; no firm D call. Germline CDR1 and CDR2: PRHDT and FYEKMQ (reference sequence). The CDR3 totals 14 residues. V was cut by 5 bases and J by 4 bases, with 15 bases left in between. The CDR3 coding sequence is TGTGCCAGCAGCCCTGAAGGGAACGGGTACGAGCAGTACTTC. This translates into CASSPEGNGYEQYF.

This chain links TRBV3-1 (or the pseudogene TRBV3-2) with TRBJ2-3; TRBD2 is a possible D gene (6 bases). Germline CDR1 LGHDT, CDR2 YNNKEL (reference sequence). V lost 4 bases and J lost 0, with 14 bases in between. This CDR3 spans 16 amino acids. This CDR3 is CASSPLGGVSTDTQYF. CDR3 in DNA: TGTGCCAGCAGCCCCCTAGGCGGGGTGAGCACAGATACGCAGTATTTT.